The sequence of this TCR beta chain was determined in a study of T cell responses to AZD1222 COVID-19 vaccine. Measured with immunoSEQ multiplex PCR; TCRdb has only the in-frame clones, and not every one. This table has around 95,000 clones, about 87% appearing once. Study results and caveats: Two AZD1222 doses significantly raised spike-specific TCR breadth and depth over controls. No day 14 peak samples; only post-peak repertoires were characterized.

As regards this clone: Its antigen is not identified.

The input for sequencing was peripheral blood, taken on day 0 of AZD1222 vaccination. The sequence was obtained from an adult in good health.

CDR3 sequence (DNA): TGTGCCACCAGTGACCCGTGGACTAGCGGACCTAGCAATGAGCAGTTCTTC. Translated: CATSDPWTSGPSNEQFF. The chain uses TRBV24-1 and TRBJ2-1; 10 bases match TRBD2. This CDR3 contains 17 residues. Germline CDR1 reads KGHDR; CDR2 reads SFDVKD. J was trimmed by 6 bases and V by 4 bases; bases with no gene match: 11.